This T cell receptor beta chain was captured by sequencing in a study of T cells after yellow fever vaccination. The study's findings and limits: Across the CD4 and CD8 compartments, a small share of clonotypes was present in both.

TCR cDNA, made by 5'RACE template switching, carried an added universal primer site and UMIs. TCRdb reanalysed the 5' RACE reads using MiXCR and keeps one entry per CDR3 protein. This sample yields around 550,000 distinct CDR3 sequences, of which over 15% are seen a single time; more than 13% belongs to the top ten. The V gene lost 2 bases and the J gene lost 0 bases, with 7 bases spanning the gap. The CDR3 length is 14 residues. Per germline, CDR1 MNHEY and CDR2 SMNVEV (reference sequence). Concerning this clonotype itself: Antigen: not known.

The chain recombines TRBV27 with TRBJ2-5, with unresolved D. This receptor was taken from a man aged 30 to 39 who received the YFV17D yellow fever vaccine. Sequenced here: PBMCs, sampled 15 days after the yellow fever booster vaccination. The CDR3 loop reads CASSLTGNQETQYF. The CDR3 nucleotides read TGTGCCAGCAGTTTAACTGGGAACCAAGAGACCCAGTACTTC.